This record covers a single T cell receptor beta chain. It is unclear where the CDR3 begins or ends on the DNA, so no DNA is shown, and the CDR3 is as TCRdb lists it. The sample originates from a study of cytomegalovirus exposure and HLA in healthy donors. The PCR employed 60 Vbeta primers together with 13 Jbeta primers. Assay: immunoSEQ multiplex PCR; the TCRdb copy retains only in-frame clones and omits some. The data show roughly 140,000 clones, about 80% seen once. Germline V gene data show CDR1 as SNHLY and CDR2 as FYNNEI. The CDR3 length is 15 residues, termini included. Material for sequencing was PBMCs. The chain joins TRBV2 to TRBJ1-3; the table's D call, TRBD1, was not checked against the DNA. The receptor comes from a woman aged 55-69 years in good health and CMV-seropositive. This CDR3 is CASILGTGLGNTIYF.